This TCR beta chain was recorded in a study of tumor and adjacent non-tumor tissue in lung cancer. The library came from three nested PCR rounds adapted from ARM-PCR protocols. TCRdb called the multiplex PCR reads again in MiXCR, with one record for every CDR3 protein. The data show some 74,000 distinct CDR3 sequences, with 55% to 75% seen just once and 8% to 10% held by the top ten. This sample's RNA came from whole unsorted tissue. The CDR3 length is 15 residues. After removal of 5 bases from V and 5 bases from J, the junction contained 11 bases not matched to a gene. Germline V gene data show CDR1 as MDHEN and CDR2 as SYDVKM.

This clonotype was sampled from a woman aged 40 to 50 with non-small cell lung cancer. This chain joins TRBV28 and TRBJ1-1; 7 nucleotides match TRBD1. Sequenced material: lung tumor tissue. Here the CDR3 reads CASSPEQGKRTEAFF. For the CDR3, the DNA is TGTGCCAGCAGTCCTGAACAGGGGAAGAGAACTGAAGCTTTCTTT.